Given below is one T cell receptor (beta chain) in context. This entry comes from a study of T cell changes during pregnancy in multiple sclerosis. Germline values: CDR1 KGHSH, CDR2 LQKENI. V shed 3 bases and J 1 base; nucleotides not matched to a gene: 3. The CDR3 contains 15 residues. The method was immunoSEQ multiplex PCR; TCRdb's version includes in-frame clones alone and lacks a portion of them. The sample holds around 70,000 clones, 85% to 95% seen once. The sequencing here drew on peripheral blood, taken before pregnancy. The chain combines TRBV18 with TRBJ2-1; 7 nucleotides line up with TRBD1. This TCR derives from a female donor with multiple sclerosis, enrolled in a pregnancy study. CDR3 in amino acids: CASSPYRGSYNEQFF. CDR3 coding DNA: TGTGCCAGCTCACCTTACAGGGGTTCCTACAATGAGCAGTTCTTC.